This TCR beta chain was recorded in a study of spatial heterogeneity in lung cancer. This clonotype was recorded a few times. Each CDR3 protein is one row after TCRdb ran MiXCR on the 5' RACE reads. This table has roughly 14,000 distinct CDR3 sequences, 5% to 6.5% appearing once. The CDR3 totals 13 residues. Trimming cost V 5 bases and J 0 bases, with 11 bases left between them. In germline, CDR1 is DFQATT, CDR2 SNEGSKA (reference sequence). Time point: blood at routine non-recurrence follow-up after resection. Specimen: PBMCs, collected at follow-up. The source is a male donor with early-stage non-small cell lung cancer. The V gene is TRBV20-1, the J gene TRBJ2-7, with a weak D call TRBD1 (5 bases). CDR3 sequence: CSAPRRGSYEQYF. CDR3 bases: TGCAGTGCTCCCCGTAGGGGCTCCTACGAGCAGTACTTC.